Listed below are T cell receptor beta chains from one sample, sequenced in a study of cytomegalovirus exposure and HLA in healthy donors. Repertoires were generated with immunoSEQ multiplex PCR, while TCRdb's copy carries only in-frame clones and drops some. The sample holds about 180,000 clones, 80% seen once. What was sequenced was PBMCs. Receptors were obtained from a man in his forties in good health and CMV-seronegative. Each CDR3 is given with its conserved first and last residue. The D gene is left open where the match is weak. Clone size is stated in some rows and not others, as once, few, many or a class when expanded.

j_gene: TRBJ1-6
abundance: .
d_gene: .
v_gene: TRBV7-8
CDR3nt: TGTGCCAGCAGCCTTCGCGGGGGGGGGAGCTCCTATAATTCACCCCTCCACTTT
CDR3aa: CASSLRGGGSSYNSPLHF

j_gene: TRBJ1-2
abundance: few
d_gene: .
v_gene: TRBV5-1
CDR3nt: TGCGCCAGCAGCTGGACTGCGGGGGACTATGGCTACACCTTC
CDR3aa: CASSWTAGDYGYTF

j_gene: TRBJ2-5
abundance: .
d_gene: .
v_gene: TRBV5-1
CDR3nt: TGCGCCAGCAGCTTGTACGGGACTCCTCAGGAGACCCAGTACTTC
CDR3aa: CASSLYGTPQETQYF

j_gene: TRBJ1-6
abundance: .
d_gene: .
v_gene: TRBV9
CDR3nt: TGTGCCAGCAGCTCCGGGGGGCCTCACGGGAATTCACCCCTCCACTTT
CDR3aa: CASSSGGPHGNSPLHF

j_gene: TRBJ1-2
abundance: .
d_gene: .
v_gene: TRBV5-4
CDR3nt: TGTGCCAGCACCCTTGGAGTCGGGAATCCCTATGGCTACACCTTC
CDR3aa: CASTLGVGNPYGYTF

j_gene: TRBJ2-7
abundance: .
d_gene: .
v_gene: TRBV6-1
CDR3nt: TGTGCCAGCAGTGAACGAACAGTCTCCTCCTACGAGCAGTACTTC
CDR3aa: CASSERTVSSYEQYF

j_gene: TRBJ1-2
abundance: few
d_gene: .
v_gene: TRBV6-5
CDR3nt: TGTGCCAGCAGCCTAGACAGGAACTATGGCTACACCTTC
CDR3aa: CASSLDRNYGYTF

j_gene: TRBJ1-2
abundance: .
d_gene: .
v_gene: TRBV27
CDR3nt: TGTGCCAGCAGTCCGCGGTCCTGGGACTATGGCTACACCTTC
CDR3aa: CASSPRSWDYGYTF

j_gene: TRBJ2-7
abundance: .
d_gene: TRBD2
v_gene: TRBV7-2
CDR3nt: TGTGCCAGCAGCTTATGGAGCGGGGATTCCTACGAGCAGTACTTC
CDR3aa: CASSLWSGDSYEQYF

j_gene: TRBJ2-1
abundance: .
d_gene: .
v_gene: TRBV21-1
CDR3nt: TGTGCCAGCTCTCCGGGGGGCAATGAGCAGTTCTTC
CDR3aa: CASSPGGNEQFF